This TCR beta chain was found in a study of blood T cells in healthy people across ages. Study findings and constraints: Diversity was estimated from one million T cells, and these estimates were considered underestimates.

Primers used in a second PCR of roughly 6 to 11 cycles were a sample-barcoded 5' primer and a J-beta primer mix. TCRdb re-called the 5' RACE reads with MiXCR, one entry per CDR3 protein. The sample lists 550,000 to 600,000 distinct CDR3 sequences; 40% to 50% were seen once. The CDR3 is 13 amino acids. V was clipped by 1 base and J by 3 bases, with 7 bases between them. Germline V gene sequence: CDR1 LGHDT, CDR2 YNNKEL (reference sequence). As concerns this clonotype: Its antigen is currently unknown.

This chain links TRBV3-1 with TRBJ2-7, with D unresolved. Sequences were obtained from blood. The receptor was isolated from a man older than 75 in good health. In DNA form, the CDR3 reads TGTGCCAGCAGCCAAGGACGTATCTACGAGCAGTACTTC. This codes for CASSQGRIYEQYF.